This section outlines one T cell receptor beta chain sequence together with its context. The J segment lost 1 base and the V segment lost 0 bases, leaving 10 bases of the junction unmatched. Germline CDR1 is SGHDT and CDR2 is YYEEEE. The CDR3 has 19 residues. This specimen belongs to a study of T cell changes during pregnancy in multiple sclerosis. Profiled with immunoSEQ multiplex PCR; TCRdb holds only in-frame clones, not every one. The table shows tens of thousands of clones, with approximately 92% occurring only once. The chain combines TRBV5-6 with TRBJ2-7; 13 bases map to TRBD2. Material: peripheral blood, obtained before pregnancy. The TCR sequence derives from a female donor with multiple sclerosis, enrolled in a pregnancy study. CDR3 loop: CASSLAFGLAGVGSYEQYF. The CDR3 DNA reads TGTGCCAGCAGCTTGGCTTTTGGACTAGCGGGAGTCGGGTCCTACGAGCAGTACTTC.